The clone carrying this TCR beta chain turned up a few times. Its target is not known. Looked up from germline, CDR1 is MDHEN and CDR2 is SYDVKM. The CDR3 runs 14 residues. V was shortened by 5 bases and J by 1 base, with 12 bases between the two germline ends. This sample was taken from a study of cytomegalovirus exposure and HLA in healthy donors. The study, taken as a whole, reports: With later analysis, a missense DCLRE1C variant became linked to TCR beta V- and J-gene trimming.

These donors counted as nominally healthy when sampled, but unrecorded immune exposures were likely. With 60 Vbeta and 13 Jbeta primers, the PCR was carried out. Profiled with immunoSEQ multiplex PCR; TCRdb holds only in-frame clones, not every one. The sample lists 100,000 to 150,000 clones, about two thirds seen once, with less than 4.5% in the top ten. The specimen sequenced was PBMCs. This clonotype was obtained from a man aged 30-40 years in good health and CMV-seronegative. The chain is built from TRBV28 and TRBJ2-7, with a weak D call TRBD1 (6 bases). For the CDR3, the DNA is TGTGCCAGCAGTGGACTCGACAGGTCCTACGAGCAGTACTTC. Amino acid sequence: CASSGLDRSYEQYF.